The 8 T cell receptor beta chains reported below all come from one sample, sequenced in a study of blood T cell repertoires in COVID-19. Some clones are missing from TCRdb's copy, which holds only in-frame ones; the method was immunoSEQ multiplex PCR. The sample lists fewer than 30,000 clones; approximately 85% were seen once. The specimen was peripheral blood. Receptors were obtained from a woman of 80 years or more with COVID-19, enrolled during active disease.

This chain connects TRBV30 to TRBJ2-2, with 7 bases identical to TRBD1. The ends lost 4 bases at V and 4 bases at J; junction bases unmatched: 12. This CDR3 contains 16 residues. Germline V gene sequence: CDR1 GTSNPN, CDR2 SVGIG (reference sequence). CDR3 sequence reads: CAWTDLTGVSTGELFF. In DNA form, the CDR3 reads TGTGCCTGGACCGACCTAACAGGGGTGTCCACCGGGGAGCTGTTTTTT. The full variable domain, its missing parts supplied by reference TRBV30 and TRBJ2-2, is SQTIHQWPATLVQPVGSPLSLECTVEGTSNPNLYWYRQAAGRGLQLLFYSVGIGQISSEVPQNLSASRPQDRQFILSSKKLLLSDSGFYLCAWTDLTGVSTGELFFGEGSRLTVL.

The genes are TRBV25-1 and TRBJ1-1; D is ambiguous. The CDR3 length is 15 residues. The V gene's germline CDR1 is MGHDK and CDR2 SYGVNS. The V end was cut by 3 bases, the J end by 0 bases, with 11 bases between. CDR3 region: CASSDRRLMNTEAFF. CDR3 sequence (DNA): TGTGCCAGCAGTGATCGCCGTCTAATGAACACTGAAGCTTTCTTT.

This clone was recorded once. The chain links TRBV5-1 to TRBJ1-1, with 9 positions matching TRBD1. In germline, CDR1 is SGHRS, CDR2 YFSETQ. The CDR3 is 15 amino acids. With V trimmed by 6 bases and J by 0 bases, 6 bases remained unmatched. The CDR3 reads CASMTGGLLNTEAFF. CDR3 DNA sequence: TGCGCCAGCATGACAGGGGGATTGTTGAACACTGAAGCTTTCTTT.

The CDR3 loop reads CASTGPGQGYGYTF. The CDR3 nucleotides are TGTGCCAGCACCGGCCCCGGACAGGGGTATGGCTACACCTTC. The chain links TRBV6-5 to TRBJ1-2; 9 bases are a match to TRBD1. Germline-derived CDR1 and CDR2 are MNHEY and SVGAGI. Trimming took 7 bases from V and 5 from J; bases not matched to a gene: 8. The CDR3 spans 14 residues.

The chain links TRBV9 to TRBJ1-2; D not certain. Trimming pared 0 bases from V and 0 bases from J, leaving 9 bases between. CDR3 length equals 15 residues. The germline V gene has CDR1 SGDLS and CDR2 YYNGEE. CDR3 DNA sequence: TGTGCCAGCAGCGTAGGAGTCGGGGCTAACTATGGCTACACCTTC. Its translation: CASSVGVGANYGYTF.

The chain carries TRBV9 and TRBJ1-1, with D unclear. The V and J ends lost 5 bases and 0 bases respectively, with 11 bases between them. Germline assignment: CDR1 SGDLS and CDR2 YYNGEE. The CDR3 is 14 residues long. The CDR3 sequence: CASRATELNTEAFF. The CDR3 DNA reads TGTGCCAGCAGGGCAACAGAGTTGAACACTGAAGCTTTCTTT.

The genes are TRBV3-1 (or the pseudogene TRBV3-2) and TRBJ2-5, with 8 bases matching TRBD2. The CDR3 spans 17 residues. Germline CDR1 LGHDT, CDR2 YNNKEL (reference sequence). Losses at the gene ends were 4 bases for V and 7 bases for J; bases not matched to a gene: 17. CDR3 amino acids: CASSPPDGGVREGTQYF. The CDR3 bases are TGTGCCAGCAGCCCGCCCGACGGGGGGGTCCGGGAGGGGACCCAGTACTTC.

The rearrangement joins TRBV5-1 to TRBJ1-4; no firm D call. From germline, CDR1 is SGHRS and CDR2 YFSETQ. The V gene lost 0 bases and the J gene lost 3 bases, with 12 bases spanning the gap. The CDR3 is 16 amino acids. The chain's CDR3 is CASSLVAHQANEKLFF. CDR3 in DNA: TGCGCCAGCAGCTTGGTTGCGCACCAGGCTAATGAAAAACTGTTTTTT. Looking up the rest from reference TRBV5-1 and TRBJ1-4 gives the full variable domain: KAGVTQTPRYLIKTRGQQVTLSCSPISGHRSVSWYQQTPGQGLQFLFEYFSETQRNKGNFPGRFSGRQFSNSRSEMNVSTLELGDSALYLCASSLVAHQANEKLFFGSGTQLSVL.